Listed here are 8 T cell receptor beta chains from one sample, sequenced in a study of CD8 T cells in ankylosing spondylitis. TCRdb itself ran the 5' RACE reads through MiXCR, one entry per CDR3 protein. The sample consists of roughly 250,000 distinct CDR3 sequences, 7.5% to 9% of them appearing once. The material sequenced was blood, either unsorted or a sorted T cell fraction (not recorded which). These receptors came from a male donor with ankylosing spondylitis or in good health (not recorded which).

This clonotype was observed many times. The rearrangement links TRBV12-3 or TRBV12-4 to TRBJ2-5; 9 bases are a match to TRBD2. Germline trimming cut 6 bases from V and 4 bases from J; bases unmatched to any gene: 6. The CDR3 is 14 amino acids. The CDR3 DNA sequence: TGTGCCAGCAGAACCGGGACTAGCCGAGAGACCCAGTACTTC. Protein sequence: CASRTGTSRETQYF.

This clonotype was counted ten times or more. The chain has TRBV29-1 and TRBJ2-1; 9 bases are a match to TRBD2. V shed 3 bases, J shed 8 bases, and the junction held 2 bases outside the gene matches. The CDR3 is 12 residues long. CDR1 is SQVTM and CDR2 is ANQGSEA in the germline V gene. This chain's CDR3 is CSVEGLADEQFF. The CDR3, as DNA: TGCAGCGTTGAGGGACTAGCCGATGAGCAGTTCTTC.

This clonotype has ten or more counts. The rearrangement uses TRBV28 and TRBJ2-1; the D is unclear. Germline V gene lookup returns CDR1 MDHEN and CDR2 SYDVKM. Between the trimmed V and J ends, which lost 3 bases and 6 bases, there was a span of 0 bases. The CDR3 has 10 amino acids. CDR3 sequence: CASSFNEQFF. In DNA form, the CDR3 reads TGTGCCAGCAGTTTCAATGAGCAGTTCTTC.

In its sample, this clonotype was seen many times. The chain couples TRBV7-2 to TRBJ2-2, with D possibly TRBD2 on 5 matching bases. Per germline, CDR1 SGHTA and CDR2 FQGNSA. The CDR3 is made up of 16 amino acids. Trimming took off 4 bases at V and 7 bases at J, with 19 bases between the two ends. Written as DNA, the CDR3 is TGTGCCAGCAGCTCCCCCTGGGAGCTATCCGGCGGGGAGCTGTTTTTT. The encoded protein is CASSSPWELSGGELFF.

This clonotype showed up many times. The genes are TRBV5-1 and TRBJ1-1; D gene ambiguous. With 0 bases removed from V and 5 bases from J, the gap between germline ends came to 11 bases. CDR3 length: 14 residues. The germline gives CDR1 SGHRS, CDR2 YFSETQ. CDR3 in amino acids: CASSLAAGVTEAFF. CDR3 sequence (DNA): TGCGCCAGCAGCTTGGCGGCTGGGGTTACTGAAGCTTTCTTT.

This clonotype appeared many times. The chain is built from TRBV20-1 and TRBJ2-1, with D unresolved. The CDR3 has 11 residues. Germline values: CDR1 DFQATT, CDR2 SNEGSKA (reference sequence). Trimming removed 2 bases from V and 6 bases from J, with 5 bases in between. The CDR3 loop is CSARLFNEQFF. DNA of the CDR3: TGCAGTGCTAGACTCTTCAATGAGCAGTTCTTC.

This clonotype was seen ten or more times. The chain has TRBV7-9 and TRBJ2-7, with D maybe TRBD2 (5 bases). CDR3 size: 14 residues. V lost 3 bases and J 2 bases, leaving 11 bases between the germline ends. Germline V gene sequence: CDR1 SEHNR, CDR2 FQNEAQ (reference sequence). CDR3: CASSLEAGPYEQYF. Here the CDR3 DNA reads TGTGCCAGCAGCTTGGAGGCAGGTCCCTACGAGCAGTACTTC.

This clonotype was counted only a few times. CDR3 loop: CASSTGDFGGQPKETQYF. The CDR3 DNA reads as TGTGCCAGCAGCACCGGGGACTTCGGGGGACAGCCCAAAGAGACCCAGTACTTC. This chain connects TRBV9 to TRBJ2-5, with D possibly TRBD1 on 7 matching bases. There are 18 residues in the CDR3. Germline V CDR1 and CDR2: SGDLS, YYNGEE. Trimming stripped 4 bases from V and 3 bases from J, with 25 bases between.